This TCR beta chain was captured in a study of cytomegalovirus exposure and HLA in healthy donors. Among the 100 to 150 subjects of the validation cohort, separate from the 666-subject first cohort, were the donors. The CDR3 extends over 15 amino acids. Between the trimmed V and J ends, which lost 2 bases and 5 bases, there was a span of 15 bases. Germline V lookup: CDR1 MNHNS, CDR2 SASEGT. Clones were read by immunoSEQ multiplex PCR, and TCRdb kept only the in-frame ones, dropping some. The table has approximately 110,000 clones, approximately 91% seen once. The sequence came from a woman between 18 and 30 years old in good health and CMV-seronegative. Sequencing was carried out using PBMCs. V is TRBV6-1 and J is TRBJ1-1, with D tentatively TRBD1 (5 bases). CDR3 residues: CASSETSGGGTEAFF. The CDR3 bases are TGTGCCAGCAGTGAAACCTCGGGGGGAGGGACTGAAGCTTTCTTT.